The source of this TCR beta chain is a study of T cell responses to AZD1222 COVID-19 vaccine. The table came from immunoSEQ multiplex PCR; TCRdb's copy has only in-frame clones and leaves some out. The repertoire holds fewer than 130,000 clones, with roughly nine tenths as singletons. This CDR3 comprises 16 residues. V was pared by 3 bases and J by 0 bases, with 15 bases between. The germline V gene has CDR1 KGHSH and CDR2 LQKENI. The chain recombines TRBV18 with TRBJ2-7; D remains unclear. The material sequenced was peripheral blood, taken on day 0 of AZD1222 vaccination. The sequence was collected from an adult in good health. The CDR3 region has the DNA TGTGCCAGCTCACCCAAAGGCACCTCCCACTCCTACGAGCAGTACTTC. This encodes CASSPKGTSHSYEQYF.